This is a list of T cell receptor beta chains from one sample in a study of control samples from healthy donors and cancer patients. Produced via immunoSEQ multiplex PCR; TCRdb's table is partial and in-frame only. The repertoire consists of fewer than 95,000 clones, with 70% to 90% occurring once and the leading ten covering over 2%. The specimen was blood. The origin of the receptors is a middle-aged woman in good health. Each CDR3 is given with its conserved first and last residue. A D gene is named only where the DNA matches it firmly. A clone size is listed for some rows: how often the clone was seen (once, few, many), or a class if it is expanded.

j_gene,v_gene,d_gene,abundance,CDR3aa,CDR3nt
TRBJ2-1,TRBV6-4,.,.,CASSVLGGNEQFF,TGTGCCAGCAGTGTCCTGGGGGGCAATGAGCAGTTCTTC
TRBJ2-7,TRBV5-6,TRBD1,.,CASSLLYGQAYEQYF,TGTGCCAGCAGCCTACTATATGGACAGGCCTACGAGCAGTACTTC
TRBJ1-1,TRBV7-3,TRBD1,.,CASSQGTGGTEAFF,TGTGCCAGCAGCCAGGGGACAGGGGGCACTGAAGCTTTCTTT
TRBJ1-4,TRBV2,.,.,CASSQSAGTAVGDEKLFF,TGTGCCAGCAGTCAATCTGCCGGGACCGCAGTAGGGGATGAAAAACTGTTTTTT
TRBJ1-2,TRBV5-6,.,.,CASSRYYGYTF,TGTGCCAGCAGCCGTTACTATGGCTACACCTTC
TRBJ1-5,TRBV4-3,.,once,CASSQDDGQDQPQHF,TGCGCCAGCAGCCAAGATGATGGACAAGATCAGCCCCAGCATTTT
TRBJ1-2,TRBV9,.,.,CASSPTGYGYTF,TGTGCCAGCAGCCCCACGGGCTATGGCTACACCTTC
TRBJ2-3,TRBV7-3,TRBD2,.,CASSSLGGSTDTQYF,TGTGCCAGCAGCTCGTTGGGGGGGAGCACAGATACGCAGTATTTT
TRBJ1-4,TRBV9,.,.,CASSVAGGVGEKLFF,TGTGCCAGCAGCGTAGCGGGGGGGGTGGGCGAAAAACTGTTTTTT
TRBJ2-3,TRBV29-1,.,.,CSVETDTQYF,TGCAGCGTTGAAACAGATACGCAGTATTTT
TRBJ1-4,TRBV29-1,.,.,CSVVGRRQTNEKLFF,TGCAGCGTTGTGGGCCGTCGGCAGACTAATGAAAAACTGTTTTTT
TRBJ1-2,TRBV5-1,.,.,CASREGVGYTF,TGCGCCAGCCGGGAGGGCGTTGGCTACACCTTC
TRBJ2-1,TRBV19,TRBD1,.,CATEPSRGNEQFF,TGTGCCACCGAGCCTTCCAGGGGGAATGAGCAGTTCTTC
TRBJ2-1,TRBV4-3,.,.,CASSQARGGGGFYNEQFF,TGCGCCAGCAGCCAAGCCCGGGGAGGGGGGGGCTTTTACAATGAGCAGTTCTTC
TRBJ2-3,TRBV30,.,.,CAWSGDTADTQYF,TGTGCCTGGAGTGGGGACACGGCAGATACGCAGTATTTT
TRBJ2-5,TRBV7-3,.,once,CASSKEVQETQYF,TGTGCCAGCAGCAAGGAGGTCCAAGAGACCCAGTACTTC
TRBJ1-4,TRBV27,.,.,CASSSRQTATNEKLFF,TGTGCCAGCAGTTCCCGACAGACTGCAACTAATGAAAAACTGTTTTTT
TRBJ2-1,TRBV7-9,.,.,CASSLNENEQFF,TGTGCCAGCAGCTTAAATGAAAATGAGCAGTTCTTC
TRBJ2-1,TRBV6-5,.,.,CASSTDRISYNEQFF,TGTGCCAGCAGTACTGACAGGATCTCCTACAATGAGCAGTTCTTC
TRBJ1-2,TRBV2,.,few,CASSNQGGYGYTF,TGTGCCAGCAGTAATCAGGGTGGATATGGCTACACCTTC
TRBJ1-1,TRBV10-3,TRBD1,.,CAITESGQVGGTEAFF,TGTGCCATCACCGAATCTGGACAGGTTGGGGGCACTGAAGCTTTCTTT
TRBJ1-2,TRBV5-4,.,.,CASSSPGGRIADDGYTF,TGTGCCAGCAGCTCCCCTGGCGGAAGGATCGCGGATGATGGCTACACCTTC
TRBJ2-5,TRBV6-6,TRBD1,.,CASSYQTGGASETQYF,TGTGCCAGCAGTTATCAGACAGGGGGCGCGTCCGAGACCCAGTACTTC
TRBJ1-3,TRBV30,TRBD1,.,CAWRLQGSGNTIYF,TGTGCCTGGAGACTACAGGGGTCTGGAAACACCATATATTTT
TRBJ2-5,TRBV30,.,.,CAWSVMRKETQYF,TGTGCCTGGAGTGTAATGCGGAAAGAGACCCAGTACTTC
TRBJ1-5,TRBV10-3,.,.,CAISDGPRLRHF,TGTGCCATCAGTGACGGGCCCAGGCTCCGGCATTTT
TRBJ1-4,TRBV5-1,TRBD1,.,CASSLAGGEEKLFF,TGCGCCAGCAGCTTAGCAGGGGGCGAGGAAAAACTGTTTTTT
TRBJ2-5,TRBV18,.,.,CASSPPVMLETQYF,TGTGCCAGCTCACCCCCCGTTATGCTGGAGACCCAGTACTTC
TRBJ1-6,TRBV5-1,TRBD1,.,CASRQGSSPLHF,TGCGCCAGCAGACAGGGGAGTTCACCCCTCCACTTT
TRBJ2-7,TRBV2,TRBD2,once,CASRARGTRSYEQYF,TGTGCCAGCAGGGCCCGGGGGACTAGATCCTACGAGCAGTACTTC
TRBJ1-1,TRBV5-1,TRBD1,.,CASSSGDRNTEAFF,TGCGCCAGCAGCTCAGGGGACAGAAACACTGAAGCTTTCTTT
TRBJ2-2,TRBV30,.,once,CAWGGSGELFF,TGTGCCTGGGGGGGGTCCGGGGAGCTGTTTTTT
TRBJ2-3,TRBV9,TRBD2,.,CASSTKAGGGTDTQYF,TGTGCCAGCAGCACAAAAGCGGGGGGCGGCACAGATACGCAGTATTTT
TRBJ1-5,TRBV21-1,.,.,CASSRGVGRGNQPQHF,.
TRBJ1-1,TRBV2,.,.,CASKAPSALNTEAFF,TGTGCCAGCAAGGCCCCCAGCGCCCTGAACACTGAAGCTTTCTTT
TRBJ2-2,TRBV7-2,TRBD2,few,CASSLGFGGASAGELFF,TGTGCCAGCAGCTTAGGATTCGGGGGGGCTTCGGCCGGGGAGCTGTTTTTT
TRBJ1-3,TRBV9,.,.,CASSEGSLSGNTIYF,TGTGCCAGCAGCGAAGGCAGTCTCTCTGGAAACACCATATATTTT
TRBJ1-1,TRBV30,.,.,CAWSPGGLNTEAFF,TGTGCCTGGAGTCCGGGCGGCCTGAACACTGAAGCTTTCTTT
TRBJ2-1,TRBV7-3,TRBD2,few,CASSRSGLEYDEQFF,TGTGCCAGCAGCCGTTCGGGACTAGAGTACGATGAGCAGTTCTTC
TRBJ2-2,TRBV3-1/TRBV3-2,.,.,CASSPLTSSYGTGELFF,TGTGCCAGCAGCCCCCTAACCAGTTCTTATGGGACCGGGGAGCTGTTTTTT
TRBJ1-2,TRBV2,TRBD1,.,CASRVGTGGSYGYTF,TGTGCCAGCAGGGTGGGGACAGGGGGGAGCTATGGCTACACCTTC
TRBJ1-2,TRBV12-5,.,.,CASGLAARGGGYGYTF,TGTGCTAGTGGTTTGGCCGCGAGAGGGGGAGGCTATGGCTACACCTTC